This record covers a single TCR beta chain. Its matching antigen is unknown. The germline CDR1 and CDR2 sequences are MNHEY and SMNVEV (reference sequence). This CDR3 is 15 amino acids long. The V and J ends lost 4 bases and 1 base respectively, with 14 bases between them. PCR amplification relied on 60 Vbeta primers (plus 13 Jbeta primers). Clones were sequenced by immunoSEQ multiplex PCR, and TCRdb holds only the in-frame ones, with some missing. The sample holds about 180,000 clones, 80% seen once. These data are taken from a study of cytomegalovirus exposure and HLA in healthy donors. Findings and limits, study-wide: It has been reported that TCR beta sequences accurately predicted the HLA-A and HLA-B alleles of most subjects. Later analysis found that TCR beta chains associated with HLA were more clonally expanded than other, equally common chains. Cytomegalovirus status, reportedly, was diagnosed with high specificity and sensitivity by the classifier.

Sample: PBMCs. The rearrangement uses TRBV27 and TRBJ2-7, with D possibly being TRBD1 (6 bases). The sequence came from a girl aged 10-17 years in good health and CMV-seropositive. In DNA form, the CDR3 reads TGTGCCAGCAGTTATTCGGCAGGGGCGTCCTACGAGCAGTACTTC. Residues: CASSYSAGASYEQYF.